These T cell receptor beta chains were read from a single sample in a study of Graves' ophthalmopathy and Graves' hyperthyroidism. MiXCR was run by TCRdb on the multiplex PCR reads, yielding one entry per CDR3 protein. Of some 160,000 distinct CDR3 sequences in the sample, roughly two fifths were seen once. The sample was peripheral blood. These receptor sequences come from a man aged 30 to 39 with Graves' ophthalmopathy. Each CDR3 is given without its conserved first and last residue. Each record gives: J gene, V gene, CDR3 protein.

TRBJ1-5	TRBV28	ASSLGGHNSNQPQH
TRBJ1-1	TRBV27	ASSPTGVWTEAF
TRBJ1-1	TRBV29-1	SALKGTTNTEAF
TRBJ2-5	TRBV27	ASSPQVAGGPETQY
TRBJ2-7	TRBV30	AWSVRGGHG
TRBJ2-7	TRBV6-5	ATWDRVLEQY
TRBJ2-7	TRBV6-2/TRBV6-3	ASSNGPAYEQY
TRBJ2-5	TRBV7-8	ASSVGTGSKTQY
TRBJ1-2	TRBV19	ASSIQTGHYGYT
TRBJ2-7	TRBV30	AWSVRGNEQY
TRBJ1-4	TRBV27	ASSSSGAAEKLF
TRBJ2-5	TRBV6-1	ATQASAGGPKTQY
TRBJ1-6	TRBV12-3/TRBV12-4	ASSPRNSPLH
TRBJ1-2	TRBV12-3/TRBV12-4	ASSLNGGYGYT
TRBJ2-2	TRBV7-4	ASSNRTRLSTGELF
TRBJ2-2	TRBV27	ASSFLGGELF
TRBJ1-2	TRBV6-1	ASGENYGYT
TRBJ2-5	TRBV20-1	SVPPPRAIRRETQY
TRBJ2-5	TRBV7-2	ASSSQPGRVETQY
TRBJ2-7	TRBV6-5	ASSGIPWEQY
TRBJ2-5	TRBV28	ASSFFRGKETQY
TRBJ2-5	TRBV7-8	ASSLGTELGTQY
TRBJ1-3	TRBV6-5	ASSPPGGNTIY
TRBJ2-7	TRBV6-2/TRBV6-3	ASSPRPSNEQY
TRBJ2-7	TRBV6-2/TRBV6-3	ASSRNRLAGNEQY
TRBJ1-1	TRBV6-2/TRBV6-3	ASLFSRNTEAF
TRBJ1-6	TRBV27	ASSLQGGDRAHPGSPLH
TRBJ2-7	TRBV12-3/TRBV12-4	ASSLGQHYEQY
TRBJ2-4	TRBV6-2/TRBV6-3	ASSYLGQDAQY
TRBJ1-1	TRBV6-2/TRBV6-3	ASSYSAEEQGFGNTEAF
TRBJ2-5	TRBV12-3/TRBV12-4	ASSRQGSQETQY
TRBJ2-2	TRBV11-2	ASSFTDYAGELF
TRBJ1-1	TRBV11-2	ASSLAGGDTEAF
TRBJ1-5	TRBV20-1	SARVTGSNQPQH
TRBJ2-5	TRBV10-3	AISESRPPAPQY
TRBJ1-1	TRBV6-1	ASSPNGGGTEAF
TRBJ1-1	TRBV28	ASSSGFRGTEAF
TRBJ1-2	TRBV12-3/TRBV12-4	ASSGDRYGYT
TRBJ1-5	TRBV6-1	ASSLRIFSEPQH
TRBJ1-2	TRBV9	ASSKGVYGYT
TRBJ2-7	TRBV6-2/TRBV6-3	ASSEGTSGRREQY
TRBJ1-2	TRBV6-5	ASSLNNLSGYT
TRBJ2-5	TRBV24-1	ATSDLAGDQETQY
TRBJ2-2	TRBV11-2	ASSFGTGNTGELF
TRBJ2-7	TRBV28	ASSVPPQSYEQY